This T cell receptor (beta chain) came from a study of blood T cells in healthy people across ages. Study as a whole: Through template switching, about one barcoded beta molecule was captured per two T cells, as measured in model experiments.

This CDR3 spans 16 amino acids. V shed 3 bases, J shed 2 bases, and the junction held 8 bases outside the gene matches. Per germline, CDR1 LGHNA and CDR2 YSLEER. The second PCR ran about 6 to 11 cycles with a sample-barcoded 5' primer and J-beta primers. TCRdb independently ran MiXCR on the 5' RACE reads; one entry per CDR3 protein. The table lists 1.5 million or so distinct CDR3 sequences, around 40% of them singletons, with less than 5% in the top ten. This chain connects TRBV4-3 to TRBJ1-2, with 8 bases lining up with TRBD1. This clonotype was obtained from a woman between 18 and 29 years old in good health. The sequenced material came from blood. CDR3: CASSHYGGQANYGYTF. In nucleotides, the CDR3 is TGCGCCAGCAGCCACTATGGGGGACAGGCAAACTATGGCTACACCTTC.